Below, 17 T cell receptor beta chains from the same sample are listed, as sequenced in a study of human T cells and chemical hapten exposure. TCRdb reanalysed the RACE reads using MiXCR and keeps one entry per CDR3 protein. The data contain about 120,000 distinct CDR3 sequences, approximately 12% of them singletons. Time point: pre-sensitization, week 0. Treatment here: therapeutic diphenylcyclopropenone sensitization with weekly scalp DPC. Sequenced here: whole blood, sampled in connection with sensitization to the hapten diphenylcyclopropenone (DPC). The source is a woman aged 18-29 years with alopecia areata. Some clones in this sample may be carry-over from other donors' samples.

The chain is built from TRBV10-3 and TRBJ2-3; the match to TRBD2 covers 8 bases. The CDR3 extends over 18 amino acids. Germline lookup yields CDR1 ENHRY and CDR2 SYGVKD. The junction had 9 bases not matched to a gene; V was cut back by 0 bases and J by 1 base. Here the CDR3 DNA reads TGTGCCATCAGTGAGTCGTTTAGCGGGGCTACCCGCACAGATACGCAGTATTTT. Its translation: CAISESFSGATRTDTQYF.

This clonotype was counted between two and nine times. The J gene is TRBJ1-1, the V gene TRBV29-1, with 9 bases identical to TRBD1. This CDR3 comprises 17 residues. Trimming at V came to 7 bases and at J to 2 bases, leaving 17 bases not matched to a gene. In germline, CDR1 is SQVTM, CDR2 ANQGSEA. CDR3 DNA: TGCAGCGCCTCAATTCCGGGACAGGGTGAGAGAAACACTGAAGCTTTCTTT. This sequence encodes CSASIPGQGERNTEAFF.

The rearrangement uses TRBV20-1 and TRBJ2-2; no definite D call. V lost 4 bases to trimming and J lost 0 bases, with 9 bases between them. The CDR3 has 14 amino acids. Looked up from germline, CDR1 is DFQATT and CDR2 is SNEGSKA (reference sequence). CDR3 nucleotide sequence: TGCAGTGCTATGGGCGATCCGAACACCGGGGAGCTGTTTTTT. Residues: CSAMGDPNTGELFF.

This clonotype was seen repeatedly, ten times or more. The chain couples TRBV7-2 to TRBJ1-1; D uncertain. Per the germline V gene, CDR1 is SGHTA and CDR2 is FQGNSA. Trimming cost V 1 base and J 1 base, with 4 bases left between them. The CDR3 has 13 amino acids. Here the CDR3 DNA reads TGTGCCAGCAGCTTAGACAAGAACACTGAAGCTTTCTTT. Translation: CASSLDKNTEAFF.

V gene TRBV7-2 combines with J gene TRBJ1-2, with D uncertain. Between the trimmed V and J ends, which lost 5 bases and 0 bases, there was a span of 10 bases. The CDR3 is 14 amino acids. The germline gives CDR1 SGHTA, CDR2 FQGNSA. CDR3 residues: CASSSQRANYGYTF. The CDR3 nucleotides read TGTGCCAGCAGCAGCCAGAGGGCTAACTATGGCTACACCTTC.

This clonotype has more than one count but fewer than ten. This chain uses TRBV9 with TRBJ1-6; D remains unclear. The CDR3 spans 13 residues. The V gene lost 2 bases and the J gene lost 13 bases, with 13 bases spanning the gap. Germline CDR1 reads SGDLS; CDR2 reads YYNGEE. CDR3 region: CASSVGTGSPLHF. The CDR3 DNA is TGTGCCAGCAGCGTCGGTACGGGCTCCCCCCTCCACTTT.

V is TRBV5-4 and J is TRBJ1-2; 7 nucleotides agree with TRBD1. With V trimmed by 4 bases and J by 1 base, 4 bases remained unmatched. There are 14 residues in the CDR3. Germline V lookup: CDR1 SGHNT, CDR2 YYREEE (reference sequence). CDR3 in amino acids: CASSLGQRNYGYTF. In DNA, the CDR3 is TGTGCCAGCAGCCTGGGACAGCGTAACTATGGCTACACCTTC.

This clonotype has just a few counts. The chain joins TRBV6-6 to TRBJ1-1; D remains ambiguous. Trimming pared 2 bases from V and 0 bases from J, leaving 10 bases between. This CDR3 region has 15 residues. Germline V gene sequence: CDR1 MNHNY, CDR2 SVGAGI (reference sequence). CDR3 in DNA: TGTGCCAGCAGTTACCCGGAGGGCTTGAACACTGAAGCTTTCTTT. This codes for CASSYPEGLNTEAFF.

The chain joins TRBV9 to TRBJ2-1; D gene unclear. The CDR3 has 15 amino acids. Germline V CDR1 and CDR2: SGDLS, YYNGEE. Trimming cost V 4 bases and J 0 bases, with 11 bases left between them. CDR3 nucleotides: TGTGCCAGCAGCCCCCAGCTGAGCTCCTACAATGAGCAGTTCTTC. It encodes CASSPQLSSYNEQFF.

At least ten counts were recorded for this clonotype. V usage is TRBV6-6 and J usage is TRBJ1-2; 9 bases agree with TRBD1. V lost 2 bases to trimming and J lost 4 bases; unmatched junction nucleotides: 5. The germline gives CDR1 MNHNY, CDR2 SVGAGI (reference sequence). The CDR3 is made up of 15 amino acids. This CDR3 is CASSYPRDRAYGYTF. CDR3 nucleotides: TGTGCCAGCAGTTACCCCCGGGACAGGGCCTATGGCTACACCTTC.

The genes are TRBV6-2 or TRBV6-3 and TRBJ1-5, with D hard to call. This CDR3 comprises 14 residues. V shed 2 bases and J shed 2 bases, with 7 bases lying between them. Looked up from germline, CDR1 is MNHEY and CDR2 is SVGEGT. The CDR3 spells CASSYKDGNQPQHF. In DNA, the CDR3 is TGTGCCAGCAGTTACAAGGACGGCAATCAGCCCCAGCATTTT.

This clonotype has ten or more counts. The rearrangement uses TRBV29-1 and TRBJ1-2; D may be TRBD1 (6 bases). The germline gives CDR1 SQVTM, CDR2 ANQGSEA. With 4 bases removed from V and 2 bases from J, the gap between germline ends came to 14 bases. This CDR3 spans 14 amino acids. The CDR3 spells CSVATPGVNYGYTF. CDR3 nucleotides: TGCAGCGTTGCCACCCCAGGGGTAAACTATGGCTACACCTTC.

V usage is TRBV9 and J usage is TRBJ2-7; D may be TRBD1 (6 bases). Germline CDR1 SGDLS, CDR2 YYNGEE. This CDR3 spans 14 amino acids. V gave up 0 bases and J gave up 3 bases, with 10 bases separating them. Here the CDR3 DNA reads TGTGCCAGCAGCGTAGAACAGGGAAACTACGAGCAGTACTTC. It specifies CASSVEQGNYEQYF.

This clonotype was picked up many times. This chain uses TRBV20-1 with TRBJ2-7; D is perhaps TRBD1 (6 bases). The CDR3 is 15 amino acids. CDR1 is DFQATT and CDR2 is SNEGSKA in the germline V gene (reference sequence). Trimming pared 2 bases from V and 6 bases from J, leaving 20 bases between. For the CDR3, the DNA is TGCAGTGCTAGACCCCTTGGATCACAGGGTGGCGAGCAGTACTTC. It codes for CSARPLGSQGGEQYF.

A few counts support this clonotype. V gene TRBV9 combines with J gene TRBJ2-1; TRBD2 matches at 7 bases. Germline values: CDR1 SGDLS, CDR2 YYNGEE. Trimming took 8 bases from V and 0 from J; bases not matched to a gene: 14. This CDR3 region has 17 residues. DNA of the CDR3: TGTGCCAGTTCGTTCTTCTCTAGCGGTAGCTCCTACAATGAGCAGTTCTTC. It translates to CASSFFSSGSSYNEQFF.

The chain is built from TRBV11-1 and TRBJ2-1; perhaps TRBD2 as D (6 bases). The CDR3 is 16 amino acids. CDR1 SGHAT and CDR2 FQDESV come from the germline V gene (reference sequence). Trimming removed 3 bases at V and 3 bases at J, with 15 bases between. CDR3 DNA: TGTGCCAGCAGCTTTAGCGGTATGGGATACTACAATGAGCAGTTCTTC. Its translation is CASSFSGMGYYNEQFF.

This clonotype showed up just a few times. The V and J genes are TRBV6-5 and TRBJ2-3, with 10 nucleotides matching TRBD2. The CDR3 has 15 residues. Germline loops: CDR1 MNHEY, CDR2 SVGAGI. V dropped 6 bases and J dropped 3; count of bases not matched to a gene: 6. Written as DNA, the CDR3 is TGTGCCAGCAGAACCCCTAGCGGGGGAACAGATACGCAGTATTTT. It yields the protein CASRTPSGGTDTQYF.